This T cell receptor (beta chain) originates from a study of T cell clonotyping in hematopoietic cell transplantation. There are a few counts of this clone. Its antigen is unidentified. Study results and caveats: Few recipient clonotypes overlapped donors; over 95% were de novo at given depth. Higher Inverse Simpson Index values in graft donor and pretransplant recipient predicted broader posttransplant TCR diversity. Recipient TCR diversity dropped after transplant; expanded clonotypes rose from day 30 to 180.

Profiled with immunoSEQ multiplex PCR; TCRdb holds only in-frame clones, not every one. The sample includes 30,000 to 45,000 clones, approximately 88% of them seen just once. The germline V gene has CDR1 MNHEY and CDR2 SVGAGI. The CDR3 loop spans 15 amino acids. Unmatched junction bases numbered 4, after V lost 2 bases and J lost 7 bases. This receptor was obtained from a woman between 35 and 50 years old in good health. Some clones in this sample may be carry-over from other donors' samples. The rearrangement joins TRBV6-5 to TRBJ1-4, with TRBD1 matching over 10 bases. The sample was peripheral blood mononuclear cells. CDR3 in DNA: TGTGCCAGCAGTTACGAAGGGACAGGGGTTGAAAAACTGTTTTTT. Translated: CASSYEGTGVEKLFF.